In this sample, the clone carrying this TCR beta chain turned up many times. A second roughly 6 to 12 cycle PCR used barcoded and J-beta primers. TCRdb independently ran MiXCR on the 5' RACE reads; one entry per CDR3 protein. The sample holds about 650,000 distinct CDR3 sequences, approximately 52% seen once. CDR1 and CDR2 from the germline V gene are MNHNY and SVGAGI (reference sequence). The CDR3 contains 14 residues. V shed 10 bases, J shed 7 bases, and the junction held 14 bases outside the gene matches. The record originates from a study of blood T cells in healthy people across ages. Sequenced sample: blood. The J gene is TRBJ2-7, the V gene TRBV6-6; 9 nucleotides match TRBD1. This receptor was obtained from a woman of 80 years or more in good health. The CDR3 is CANYRDRVLGEQYF. The CDR3, as DNA: TGTGCCAACTACCGGGACAGGGTACTTGGGGAGCAGTACTTC.